The next 9 T cell receptor beta chains were all read from a single sample in a study of sequential checkpoint blockade in melanoma. Produced via immunoSEQ multiplex PCR; TCRdb's table is partial and in-frame only. The sample holds some 10,000 clones; roughly 77% are singletons and the top ten take 17%. The treatment is: randomized to nivolumab then ipilimumab (arm A) or the reverse (arm B). The input for sequencing was CD8+ T cells sorted from blood (inferred from file names), taken from a patient given nivolumab and ipilimumab in sequence. These receptors all come from a human donor with melanoma.

The chain employs TRBV7-9 and TRBJ1-1; D unclear. CDR1 SEHNR and CDR2 FQNEAQ come from the germline V gene (reference sequence). Trimming stripped 1 base from V and 0 bases from J, with 12 bases between. CDR3 length equals 16 residues. The CDR3 spells CASSLGAWEMNTEAFF. The DNA for the CDR3 is TGTGCCAGCAGCTTAGGAGCTTGGGAGATGAACACTGAAGCTTTCTTT.

The chain is built from TRBV6-6 and TRBJ1-1; D perhaps matches TRBD1 (6 bases). The CDR3 length is 13 residues. Germline V CDR1 and CDR2: MNHNY, SVGAGI (reference sequence). Trimming removed 0 bases at V and 5 bases at J, with 7 bases between. CDR3 bases: TGTGCCAGCAGTTACTCACAGGGAACTGAAGCTTTCTTT. Its translation: CASSYSQGTEAFF.

In its sample, this clone was seen a few times. V and J are TRBV5-8 and TRBJ2-5, with 8 bases aligning to TRBD1. This CDR3 comprises 15 residues. V was clipped by 0 bases and J by 0 bases; unmatched bases: 1. The germline V gene has CDR1 SGHTS and CDR2 YDEGEE. The CDR3 coding sequence is TGTGCCAGCAGCTTGGGACAGGGGTACCAAGAGACCCAGTACTTC. As protein: CASSLGQGYQETQYF.

The rearrangement links TRBV6-5 to TRBJ2-4; 7 bases line up with TRBD1. Germline CDR1 reads MNHEY; CDR2 reads SVGAGI. V was clipped by 8 bases and J by 1 base; unmatched bases: 5. The CDR3 runs 14 residues. In DNA, the CDR3 is TGTGCCAGCCATTCGACAGGGGCCAAAAACATTCAGTACTTC. Translating it yields CASHSTGAKNIQYF.

This clone was recorded a few times. This rearrangement joins TRBV5-8 to TRBJ2-3, with 11 bases aligning to TRBD1. CDR1 SGHTS and CDR2 YDEGEE come from the germline V gene. The ends lost 4 bases at V and 7 bases at J; junction bases unmatched: 8. CDR3 length: 15 amino acids. The CDR3 region has the DNA TGTGCCAGCAGCCTCCGGGACAGGGGGGTACATACGCAGTATTTT. It encodes CASSLRDRGVHTQYF.

The chain couples TRBV27 to TRBJ2-4, with 10 bases aligning to TRBD1. V lost 6 bases, J lost 15 bases, and 11 bases stayed unmatched. The CDR3 has 13 amino acids. Germline V gene sequence: CDR1 MNHEY, CDR2 SMNVEV (reference sequence). The CDR3 reads CASSRPRTGGGYF. CDR3 in DNA: TGTGCCAGCAGCCGCCCCCGGACAGGGGGGGGGTACTTC.

A few counts support this clone. V gene TRBV6-1 combines with J gene TRBJ2-3; 8 bases line up with TRBD1. The germline gives CDR1 MNHNS, CDR2 SASEGT. This CDR3 spans 15 amino acids. Unmatched junction bases numbered 6, after V lost 1 base and J lost 6 bases. The DNA for the CDR3 is TGTGCCAGCAGTGAAGGGACAGGGTTTGGGGATACGCAGTATTTT. Protein sequence: CASSEGTGFGDTQYF.

V and J are TRBV7-9 and TRBJ2-7; D possibly corresponds to TRBD1 (5 bases). The V gene lost 2 bases and the J gene lost 4 bases, with 6 bases spanning the gap. CDR1 is SEHNR and CDR2 is FQNEAQ in the germline V gene (reference sequence). The CDR3 totals 12 residues. The CDR3 sequence: CASSLSGYEQYF. The CDR3, as DNA: TGTGCCAGCAGCTTATCAGGGTACGAGCAGTACTTC. Full variable domain (rest looked up from reference TRBV7-9 and TRBJ2-7): DTGVSQNPRHKITKRGQNVTFRCDPISEHNRLYWYRQTLGQGPEFLTYFQNEAQLEKSRLLSDRFSAERPKGSFSTLEIQRTEQGDSAMYLCASSLSGYEQYFGPGTRLTVT.

This chain joins TRBV28 and TRBJ2-5; possibly TRBD2 for D (5 bases). CDR1 and CDR2 from the germline V gene are MDHEN and SYDVKM. V lost 5 bases to trimming and J lost 3 bases, with 22 bases between them. This CDR3 spans 17 amino acids. The CDR3 sequence is CASSLHLASGSKETQYF. CDR3 sequence (DNA): TGTGCCAGCAGTCTTCATTTAGCGAGTGGGTCAAAAGAGACCCAGTACTTC.